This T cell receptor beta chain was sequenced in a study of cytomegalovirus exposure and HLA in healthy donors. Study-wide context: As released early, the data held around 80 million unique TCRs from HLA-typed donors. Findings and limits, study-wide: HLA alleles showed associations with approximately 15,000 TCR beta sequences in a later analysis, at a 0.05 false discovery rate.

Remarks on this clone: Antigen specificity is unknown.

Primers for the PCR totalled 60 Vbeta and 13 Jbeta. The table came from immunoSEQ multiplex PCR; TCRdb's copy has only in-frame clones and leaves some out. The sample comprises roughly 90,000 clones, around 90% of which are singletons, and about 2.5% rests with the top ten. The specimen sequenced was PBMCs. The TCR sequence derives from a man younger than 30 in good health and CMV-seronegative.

The CDR3 protein is CASSKPLGQGTGELFF. CDR3 bases: TGTGCCAGCAGCAAACCCTTGGGACAGGGCACCGGGGAGCTGTTTTTT. The chain has TRBV7-3 and TRBJ2-2; 9 nucleotides match TRBD1. The ends lost 5 bases at V and 4 bases at J; junction bases unmatched: 8. CDR3 length: 16 amino acids. The germline CDR1 and CDR2 sequences are SGHTA and FQGTGA.